The clone carrying this T cell receptor beta chain was seen a handful of times. TCRdb independently ran MiXCR on the RT-PCR reads; one entry per CDR3 protein. The sample lists roughly 880,000 distinct CDR3 sequences, over 15% occurring once. Per the germline V gene, CDR1 is KGHDR and CDR2 is SFDVKD. Trimming stripped 6 bases from V and 7 bases from J, with 12 bases between. CDR3 length: 13 residues. This record comes from a study of patients and donors after allogeneic stem cell transplantation. This rearrangement joins TRBV24-1 to TRBJ2-4, with D perhaps TRBD2 (5 bases). Sequenced sample: blood, either unsorted or a sorted T cell fraction (not recorded which). The source is a human donor who was either an allogeneic HSCT recipient or a stem cell or donor lymphocyte infusion donor (not recorded which). It is not recorded whose cells these are; they may come from a transplant donor. CDR3: CATSSGSVNIQYF. The CDR3 nucleotides read TGTGCCACCAGTTCGGGATCGGTGAACATTCAGTACTTC.